A selection of T cell receptor beta chains follows, all from one sample in a study of cytomegalovirus exposure and HLA in healthy donors. Using immunoSEQ multiplex PCR, the repertoire was profiled, and TCRdb retains in-frame clones only, with some absent. Counted here are about 150,000 clones, roughly three quarters occurring once; the ten biggest clones make up approximately 1.5%. The sample comprised PBMCs. Receptor source: a woman between 35 and 50 years old in good health and CMV-seronegative. The CDR3 runs from the conserved cysteine through the conserved F or W.

V gene: TRBV27
J gene: TRBJ2-3
CDR3 protein: CASSFRGLAGINTQYF

V gene: TRBV11-3
J gene: TRBJ1-2
CDR3 protein: CASSEQGHGYTF

V gene: TRBV7-9
J gene: TRBJ2-7
CDR3 protein: CSSSLTSSEQYF

V gene: TRBV4-3
J gene: TRBJ1-6
CDR3 protein: CASSQDVSGAYSPLHF

V gene: TRBV6-5
J gene: TRBJ2-7
CDR3 protein: CASSQGGEQYF

V gene: TRBV4-2
J gene: TRBJ1-5
CDR3 protein: CASTSGQRNQPQHF

V gene: TRBV7-9
J gene: TRBJ1-4
CDR3 protein: CASSLNRGFEKLFF

V gene: TRBV28
J gene: TRBJ1-2
CDR3 protein: CASSRDRDRVHGYTF

V gene: TRBV7-6
J gene: TRBJ2-1
CDR3 protein: CASSLPGNEQFF

V gene: TRBV6-6
J gene: TRBJ2-6
CDR3 protein: CASSPGVDGANVLTF

V gene: TRBV6-1
J gene: TRBJ2-3
CDR3 protein: CASTQPGDTQYF

V gene: TRBV6-5
J gene: TRBJ1-2
CDR3 protein: CASSSAGTGSHGYTF

V gene: TRBV28
J gene: TRBJ2-7
CDR3 protein: CASMSAGTMHYEQYF

V gene: TRBV18
J gene: TRBJ2-1
CDR3 protein: CASSPRLASWDEQFF

V gene: TRBV10-1
J gene: TRBJ1-1
CDR3 protein: CASSVQDREGYTEAFF

V gene: TRBV19
J gene: TRBJ1-2
CDR3 protein: CASSVDRTYGYTF

V gene: TRBV14
J gene: TRBJ2-1
CDR3 protein: CASSQLSSGTPFYHEQFF

V gene: TRBV5-5
J gene: TRBJ2-2
CDR3 protein: CASTDRGLRTGELFF

V gene: TRBV19
J gene: TRBJ2-3
CDR3 protein: CASRDRASTDTQYF

V gene: TRBV6-1
J gene: TRBJ1-2
CDR3 protein: CASSAPGSYYGYTF

V gene: TRBV29-1
J gene: TRBJ2-7
CDR3 protein: CSVETDRGTYEQYF

V gene: TRBV6-6
J gene: TRBJ2-7
CDR3 protein: CASSFRQAREQYF

V gene: TRBV25-1
J gene: TRBJ2-7
CDR3 protein: CASTGSLYEQYF

V gene: TRBV27
J gene: TRBJ2-7
CDR3 protein: CASSLNRDTPYEQYF

V gene: TRBV18
J gene: TRBJ1-2
CDR3 protein: CASSPPDRVSGYTF

V gene: TRBV6-5
J gene: TRBJ2-7
CDR3 protein: CASSQSGGTYEQYF

V gene: TRBV11-3
J gene: TRBJ2-1
CDR3 protein: CASSLGDTFSYNEQFF

V gene: TRBV5-1
J gene: TRBJ2-3
CDR3 protein: CASSLAGGGVTDTQYF

V gene: TRBV6-1
J gene: TRBJ2-7
CDR3 protein: CASEKAGVTYEQYF

V gene: TRBV6-1
J gene: TRBJ1-1
CDR3 protein: CASRGRGTEAFF

V gene: TRBV10-2
J gene: TRBJ1-5
CDR3 protein: CASSESPGNSNQPQHF

V gene: TRBV28
J gene: TRBJ1-2
CDR3 protein: CASRTAGQGVWGYTF

V gene: TRBV6-5
J gene: TRBJ1-6
CDR3 protein: CASSYDRGLHSPLHF

V gene: TRBV4-3
J gene: TRBJ1-6
CDR3 protein: CASSQDARGQGIVGGNSPLHF

V gene: TRBV5-5
J gene: TRBJ2-7
CDR3 protein: CASSLGESSYEQYF

V gene: TRBV6-4
J gene: TRBJ2-1
CDR3 protein: CASSDSGTGSNEQFF

V gene: TRBV6-5
J gene: TRBJ1-2
CDR3 protein: CASKGVYGYTF

V gene: TRBV7-9
J gene: TRBJ1-6
CDR3 protein: CASSLVDSPLHF

V gene: TRBV19
J gene: TRBJ2-2
CDR3 protein: CASKPTGIRGTGELFF

V gene: TRBV2
J gene: TRBJ1-1
CDR3 protein: CASIPGRVTEAFF

V gene: TRBV18
J gene: TRBJ2-2
CDR3 protein: CASSPPQGNTGELFF

V gene: TRBV6-5
J gene: TRBJ2-1
CDR3 protein: CASSYSTGGFYNEQFF

V gene: TRBV7-9
J gene: TRBJ1-5
CDR3 protein: CASSLSPTGMDQPQHF

V gene: TRBV29-1
J gene: TRBJ2-1
CDR3 protein: CSVELADYYNEQFF

V gene: TRBV4-1
J gene: TRBJ1-1
CDR3 protein: CASSPWRTGYTEAFF

V gene: TRBV6-5
J gene: TRBJ1-3
CDR3 protein: CASSREAGNTIYF

V gene: TRBV5-1
J gene: TRBJ2-2
CDR3 protein: CASSSGGTGDTGELFF

V gene: TRBV7-9
J gene: TRBJ2-3
CDR3 protein: CASSPPRGGTNTDTQYF

V gene: TRBV28
J gene: TRBJ1-2
CDR3 protein: CASSRTGGDYGYTF

V gene: TRBV12-5
J gene: TRBJ1-1
CDR3 protein: CASGLGSGETEAFF

V gene: TRBV2
J gene: TRBJ1-6
CDR3 protein: CASSPDRGLLYNSPLHF

V gene: TRBV5-1
J gene: TRBJ1-4
CDR3 protein: CASSLEGATNEKLFF

V gene: TRBV29-1
J gene: TRBJ1-1
CDR3 protein: CSARENTEAFF

V gene: TRBV29-1
J gene: TRBJ2-7
CDR3 protein: CSVIPQGKTYEQYF